The clone carrying this T cell receptor beta chain occurred a few times. The antigen remains unidentified. Between the trimmed V and J ends, which lost 10 bases and 2 bases, there was a span of 11 bases. Germline V gives CDR1 MNHEY, CDR2 SVGEGT. There are 12 residues in the CDR3. The data are from a study of T cells after yellow fever vaccination. Broader study findings: Highly abundant clonotypes carried over from the bulk population could end up in FACS-sorted repertoires as contaminants.

A universal primer site and UMIs were added as TCR cDNA was made by 5'RACE template switching. TCRdb re-analysed the 5' RACE reads in MiXCR, keeping a single row per CDR3 protein. The sample contains nearly 550,000 distinct CDR3 sequences, 15% to 20% of which appear only once. The chain carries TRBV6-2 or TRBV6-3 and TRBJ1-2; D possibly corresponds to TRBD1 (5 bases). The clonotype was recovered from a man in his thirties or forties who received the YFV17D yellow fever vaccine. The sequencing here drew on PBMCs, taken 15 days after the yellow fever booster vaccination. The CDR3 DNA sequence: TGTGCCACCCGGGACGGCAACTATGGCTACACCTTC. Translating it yields CATRDGNYGYTF.